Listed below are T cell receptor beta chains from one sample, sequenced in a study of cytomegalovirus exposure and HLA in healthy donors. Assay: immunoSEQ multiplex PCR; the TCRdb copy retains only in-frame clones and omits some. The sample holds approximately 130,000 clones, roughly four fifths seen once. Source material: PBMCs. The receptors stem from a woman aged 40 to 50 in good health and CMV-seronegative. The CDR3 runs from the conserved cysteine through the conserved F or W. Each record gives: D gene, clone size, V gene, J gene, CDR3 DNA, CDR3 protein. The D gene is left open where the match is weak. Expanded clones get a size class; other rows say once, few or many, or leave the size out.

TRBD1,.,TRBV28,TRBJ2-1,TGTGCCGGCAAAAAAAACAGGGGAATCTGGAACAATGAGCAGTTCTTC,CAGKKNRGIWNNEQFF
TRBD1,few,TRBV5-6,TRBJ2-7,TGTGCCAGCAGCTGGAGGACAGGGTATGGATCCTACGAGCAGTACTTC,CASSWRTGYGSYEQYF
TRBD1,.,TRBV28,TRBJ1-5,TGTGCCAGCAGTGAACAGGGGGCGGTAAAGCCCCAGCATTTT,CASSEQGAVKPQHF
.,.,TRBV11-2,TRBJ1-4,TGTGCCAGCAGCTCTCGGGGGGAAAATGAAAAACTGTTTTTT,CASSSRGENEKLFF
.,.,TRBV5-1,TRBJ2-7,TGCGCCAGCAGCGCAACAGGGCCCACTTACGAGCAGTACTTC,CASSATGPTYEQYF
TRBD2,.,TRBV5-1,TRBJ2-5,TGCGCCAGCAGCTTGGCCCCGAGCGGGAGGGGAGGAGAGACCCAGTACTTC,CASSLAPSGRGGETQYF
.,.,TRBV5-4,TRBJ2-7,TGTGCCAGCAGTCGACGGGGTAGGGGGTACGAGCAGTACTTC,CASSRRGRGYEQYF
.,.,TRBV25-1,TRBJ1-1,TGTGCCAGCAACGTAGGGCGGGCGAACACTGAAGCTTTCTTT,CASNVGRANTEAFF
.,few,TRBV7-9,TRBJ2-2,TGTGCCAGCGATACAGGGAGGGCCGGGGAGCTGTTTTTT,CASDTGRAGELFF
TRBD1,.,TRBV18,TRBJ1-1,TGTGCCAGCTCATCGGGACAGGGCACTGAAGCTTTCTTT,CASSSGQGTEAFF
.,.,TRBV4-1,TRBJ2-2,TGCGCCAGCAGCCAATACAGGGATAGGAACACCGGGGAGCTGTTTTTT,CASSQYRDRNTGELFF
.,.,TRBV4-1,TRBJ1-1,TGTGCCAGCAGCCCATTAGAGACAGGGAACACTGAAGCTTTCTTT,CASSPLETGNTEAFF
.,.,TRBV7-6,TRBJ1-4,TGTGCCAGCAGCTCGTTTTTCACTAATGAAAAACTGTTTTTT,CASSSFFTNEKLFF
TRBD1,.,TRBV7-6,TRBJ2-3,TGTGCCAGCAGCTTAGCGACCAGGGGGCGATTGAGGACAGATACGCAGTATTTT,CASSLATRGRLRTDTQYF
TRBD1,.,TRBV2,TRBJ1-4,TGTGCCAGCAGTCGGACGGGACAGGACGCCGAAAAACTGTTTTTT,CASSRTGQDAEKLFF
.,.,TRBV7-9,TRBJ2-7,TGTGCCAGCGGGTTGACTCTCGAGCAGTACTTC,CASGLTLEQYF
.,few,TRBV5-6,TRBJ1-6,TGTGCCAGCAGCTTGGAACGGGAGGGTTCACCCCTCCACTTT,CASSLEREGSPLHF
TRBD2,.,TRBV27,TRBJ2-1,TGTGCCAGCAGTCCGCACTCTAGCGGGAGTGGTCATGAGCAGTTCTTC,CASSPHSSGSGHEQFF
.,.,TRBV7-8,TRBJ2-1,TGTGCCAGCAGCCTTCTGCGAGTAGGCGGTGAGCAGTTCTTC,CASSLLRVGGEQFF
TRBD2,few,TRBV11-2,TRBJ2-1,TGTGCCAGCAGCTTAGAAGCGGGAGTTACTGAGCAGTTCTTC,CASSLEAGVTEQFF
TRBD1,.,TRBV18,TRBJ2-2,TGTGCCAGCTCACCATTCAACAAAGCTGTAACATTGTGGGGACAGGGCGAAAGCACCGGGGAGCTGTTTTTT,CASSPFNKAVTLWGQGESTGELFF
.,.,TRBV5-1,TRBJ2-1,TGCGCCAGCAGCAAACCGGGACTCAACAATGAGCAGTTCTTC,CASSKPGLNNEQFF
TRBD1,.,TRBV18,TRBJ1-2,TGTGCCAGCTCACCCGGACAGGGAGTTGGGTATGGCTACACCTTC,CASSPGQGVGYGYTF
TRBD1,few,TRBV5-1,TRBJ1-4,TGCGCCAGCAGCTTGGGGGGGACAGGGGAAGAAAAACTGTTTTTT,CASSLGGTGEEKLFF
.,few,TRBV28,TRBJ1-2,TGTGCCAGCAGTTACGGCGGGGGGATCGGCGATGGCTACACCTTC,CASSYGGGIGDGYTF
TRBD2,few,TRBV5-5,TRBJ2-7,TGTGCCAGCAGCATCGCTAGCGGACCCTACGAGCAGTACTTC,CASSIASGPYEQYF
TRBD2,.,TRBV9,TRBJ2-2,TGTGCCAGCAGCTGGACTAGCGGTGGCACCGGGGAGCTGTTTTTT,CASSWTSGGTGELFF
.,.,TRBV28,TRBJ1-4,TGTGCCAGCAGGCCGGGTTCCGCTCCTGAAAAACTGTTTTTT,CASRPGSAPEKLFF
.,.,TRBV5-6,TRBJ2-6,TGTGCCAGCAGTTCAGGGAACACGGCCTCTGGGGCCAACGTCCTGACTTTC,CASSSGNTASGANVLTF
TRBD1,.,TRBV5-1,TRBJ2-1,TGCGCCAGCAACGGTGGGACAGCCCGAACGTTCTTC,CASNGGTARTFF
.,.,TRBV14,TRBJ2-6,TGTGCGTCCAGCTCTGGGGCCAACGTCCTGACTTTC,CASSSGANVLTF
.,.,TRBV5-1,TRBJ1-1,TGCGCCAGCAGTCCAGGGGTGTCTGTGAACACTGAAGCTTTCTTT,CASSPGVSVNTEAFF
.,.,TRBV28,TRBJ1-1,TGTGCCAGCAGTTTATGGCGGCAGGGGATCACTGAAGCTTTCTTT,CASSLWRQGITEAFF
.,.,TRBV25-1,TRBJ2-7,TGTGCCAGCATTAGCTCCTACGAGCAGTACTTC,CASISSYEQYF
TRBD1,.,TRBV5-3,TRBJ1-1,TGTGCCAGAAGCTTTAGGGACAGTGAAGCTTTCTTT,CARSFRDSEAFF
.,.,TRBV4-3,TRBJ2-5,TGCGCCAGCAGCCAAGATCTCGGGAGCTCCGAGACCCAGTACTTC,CASSQDLGSSETQYF
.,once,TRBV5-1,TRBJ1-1,TGCGCCAGCAGCTTCACAGGGCCGCCCGCGTCGGAAGCTTTCTTT,CASSFTGPPASEAFF
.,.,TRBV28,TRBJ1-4,TGTGCCAGCAGCCTTTACACAGGACAAACTAATGAAAAACTGTTTTTT,CASSLYTGQTNEKLFF
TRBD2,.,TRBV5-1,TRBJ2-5,TGCGCCAGCAGCTTGGTTAGCGGGAAGGAGACCCAGTACTTC,CASSLVSGKETQYF
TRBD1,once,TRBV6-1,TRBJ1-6,TGTGCCAGCAGTGGGACAGGGGCCCTAGGGTCACCCCTCCACTTT,CASSGTGALGSPLHF